This T cell receptor (beta chain) was recovered during a study of PD-1 blockade in classical Hodgkin lymphoma. This table comes from immunoSEQ multiplex PCR, and its TCRdb copy is limited to in-frame clones, with some not included. The table shows some 52,000 clones, with about nine tenths occurring only once. Points from the study as a whole: Newly diagnosed patients were said to have less baseline TCR diversity than healthy donors did. It was CD4+ TCR diversity, not CD8+, that rose significantly by C4D1. Any patient who commenced nivolumab under 1 year after ASCT was excluded.

Time point noted: cycle 4 day 1 (C4D1), after more than five weeks of nivolumab. Relapse was seen in all patients after autologous stem cell transplantation, and brentuximab vedotin exposure was variable. Concerning this clone: The antigen remains unidentified.

Source: peripheral blood mononuclear cells (PBMCs), taken before the fourth cycle of nivolumab. The sequence came from a human donor with classical Hodgkin lymphoma.

CDR3 sequence (DNA): TGTGCCAGCACCGCGTTTCCCCCGCTGGACTATGGCTACACCTTC. Amino acids: CASTAFPPLDYGYTF. The chain couples TRBV5-8 to TRBJ1-2, with D uncertain. The V end lost 6 bases, the J end lost 3 bases, and 18 bases lay between the germline ends. The CDR3 runs 15 residues. CDR1 and CDR2 (germline): SGHTS, YDEGEE.